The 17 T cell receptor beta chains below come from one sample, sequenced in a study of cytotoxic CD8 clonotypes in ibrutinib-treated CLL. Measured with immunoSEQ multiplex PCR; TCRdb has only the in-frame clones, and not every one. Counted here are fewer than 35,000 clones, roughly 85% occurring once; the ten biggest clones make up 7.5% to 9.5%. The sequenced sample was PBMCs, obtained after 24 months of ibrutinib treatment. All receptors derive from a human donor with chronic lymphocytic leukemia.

CDR3 loop: CASSLDGGGQPQHF. CDR3 coding DNA: TGTGCCAGCAGCTTAGATGGGGGAGGTCAGCCCCAGCATTTT. This chain links TRBV7-2 with TRBJ1-5, with a weak D call TRBD1 (5 bases). The CDR3 is 14 amino acids. Germline V gene lookup returns CDR1 SGHTA and CDR2 FQGNSA. V dropped 1 base and J dropped 6 bases, with 10 bases sitting between them.

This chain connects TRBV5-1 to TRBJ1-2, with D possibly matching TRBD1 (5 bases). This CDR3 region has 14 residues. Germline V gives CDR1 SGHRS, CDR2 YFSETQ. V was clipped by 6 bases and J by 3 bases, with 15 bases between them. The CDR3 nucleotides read TGCGCCAGCACCCGGGACGCTGATGACTATGGCTACACCTTC. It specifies CASTRDADDYGYTF.

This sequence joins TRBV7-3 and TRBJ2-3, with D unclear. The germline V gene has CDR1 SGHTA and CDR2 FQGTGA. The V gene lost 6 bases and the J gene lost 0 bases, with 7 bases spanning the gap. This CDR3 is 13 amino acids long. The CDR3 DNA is TGTGCCAGCAGTTGGCAAAGCACAGATACGCAGTATTTT. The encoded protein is CASSWQSTDTQYF.

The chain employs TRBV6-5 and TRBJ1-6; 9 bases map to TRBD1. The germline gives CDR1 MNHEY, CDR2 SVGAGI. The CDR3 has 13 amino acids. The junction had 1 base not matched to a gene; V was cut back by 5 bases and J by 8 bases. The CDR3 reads CASSDRGDSPLHF. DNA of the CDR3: TGTGCCAGCAGTGACAGGGGGGATTCACCCCTCCACTTT.

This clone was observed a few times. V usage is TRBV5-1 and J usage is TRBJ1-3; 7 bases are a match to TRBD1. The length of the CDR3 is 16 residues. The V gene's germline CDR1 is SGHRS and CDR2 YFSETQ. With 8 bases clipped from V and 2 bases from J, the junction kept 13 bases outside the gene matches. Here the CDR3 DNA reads TGCGCCAGAAGCAGTGGGAACAGGGGAACTGGAAACACCATATATTTT. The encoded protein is CARSSGNRGTGNTIYF.

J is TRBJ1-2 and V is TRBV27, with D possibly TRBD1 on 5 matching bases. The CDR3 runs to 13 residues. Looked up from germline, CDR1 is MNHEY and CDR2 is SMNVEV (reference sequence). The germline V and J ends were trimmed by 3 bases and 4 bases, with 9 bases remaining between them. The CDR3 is CASSFGTAYGYTF. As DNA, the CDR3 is TGTGCCAGCAGTTTTGGGACGGCCTATGGCTACACCTTC.

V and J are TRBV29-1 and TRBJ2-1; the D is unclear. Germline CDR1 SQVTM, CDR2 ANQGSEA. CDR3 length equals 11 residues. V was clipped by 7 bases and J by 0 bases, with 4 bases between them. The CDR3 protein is CSASSYNEQFF. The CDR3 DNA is TGCAGCGCTAGCTCCTACAATGAGCAGTTCTTC.

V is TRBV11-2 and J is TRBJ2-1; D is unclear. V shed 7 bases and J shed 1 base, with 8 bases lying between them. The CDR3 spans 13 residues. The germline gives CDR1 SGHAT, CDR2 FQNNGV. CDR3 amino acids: CASKLPSYNEQFF. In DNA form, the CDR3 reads TGTGCCAGCAAACTTCCGTCCTACAATGAGCAGTTCTTC. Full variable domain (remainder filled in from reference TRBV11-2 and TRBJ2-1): EAGVAQSPRYKIIEKRQSVAFWCNPISGHATLYWYQQILGQGPKLLIQFQNNGVVDDSQLPKDRFSAERLKGVDSTLKIQPAKLEDSAVYLCASKLPSYNEQFFGPGTRLTVL.

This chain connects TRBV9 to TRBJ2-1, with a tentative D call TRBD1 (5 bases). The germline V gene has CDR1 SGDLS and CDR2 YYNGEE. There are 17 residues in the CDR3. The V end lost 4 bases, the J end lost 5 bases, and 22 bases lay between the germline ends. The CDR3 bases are TGTGCCAGCAGCCCCGACTTGGCAAGGGGCTCACACAATGAGCAGTTCTTC. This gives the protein CASSPDLARGSHNEQFF.

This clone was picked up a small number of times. Here the CDR3 reads CARLTRSGANVLTF. The CDR3 DNA follows: TGTGCCAGACTTACGCGCTCTGGGGCCAACGTCCTGACTTTC. V and J are TRBV7-9 and TRBJ2-6; no definite D call. The CDR3 spans 14 residues. Trimming shortened V by 9 bases and J by 0 bases, and 9 bases separated the two germline ends. CDR1 and CDR2 (germline): SEHNR, FQNEAQ (reference sequence).

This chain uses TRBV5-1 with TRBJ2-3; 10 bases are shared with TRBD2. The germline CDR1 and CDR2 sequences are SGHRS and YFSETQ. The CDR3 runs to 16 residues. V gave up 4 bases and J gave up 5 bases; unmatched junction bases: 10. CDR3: CASSPRSGGVVDTQYF. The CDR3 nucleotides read TGCGCCAGCAGCCCCCGGAGCGGGGGGGTTGTAGATACGCAGTATTTT.

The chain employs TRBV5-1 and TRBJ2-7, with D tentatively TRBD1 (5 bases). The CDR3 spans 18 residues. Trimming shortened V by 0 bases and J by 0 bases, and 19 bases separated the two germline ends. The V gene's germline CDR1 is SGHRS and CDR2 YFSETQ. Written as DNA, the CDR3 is TGCGCCAGCAGCTTGGGGTGGACAACCGCTACATACTCCTACGAGCAGTACTTC. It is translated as CASSLGWTTATYSYEQYF.

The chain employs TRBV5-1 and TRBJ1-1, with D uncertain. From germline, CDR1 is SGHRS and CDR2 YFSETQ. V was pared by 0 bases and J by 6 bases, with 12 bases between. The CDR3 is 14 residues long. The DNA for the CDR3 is TGCGCCAGCAGCTTGGGAGCCGCGGCAGCTGAAGCTTTCTTT. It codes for CASSLGAAAAEAFF. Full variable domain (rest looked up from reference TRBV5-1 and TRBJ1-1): KAGVTQTPRYLIKTRGQQVTLSCSPISGHRSVSWYQQTPGQGLQFLFEYFSETQRNKGNFPGRFSGRQFSNSRSEMNVSTLELGDSALYLCASSLGAAAAEAFFGQGTRLTVV.

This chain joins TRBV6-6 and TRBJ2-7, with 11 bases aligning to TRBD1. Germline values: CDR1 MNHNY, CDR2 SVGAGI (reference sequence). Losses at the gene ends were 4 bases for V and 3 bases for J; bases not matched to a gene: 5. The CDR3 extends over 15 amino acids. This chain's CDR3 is CASSSRTGGIYEQYF. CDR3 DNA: TGTGCCAGCAGTTCGCGGACAGGGGGCATCTACGAGCAGTACTTC.

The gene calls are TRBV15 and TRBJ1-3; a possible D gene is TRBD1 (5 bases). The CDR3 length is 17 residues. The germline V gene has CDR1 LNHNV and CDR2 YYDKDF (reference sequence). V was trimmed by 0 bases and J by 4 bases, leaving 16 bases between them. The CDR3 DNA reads TGTGCCACCAGCAGAGATACAAATCAGGGTTCCGGAAACACCATATATTTT. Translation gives CATSRDTNQGSGNTIYF.

The CDR3 coding sequence is TGTGCCAGCAGTTACGGGTCAAGCTCCTACGAGCAGTACTTC. This codes for CASSYGSSSYEQYF. The chain couples TRBV6-5 to TRBJ2-7; D is uncertain. Per the germline V gene, CDR1 is MNHEY and CDR2 is SVGAGI. CDR3 length: 14 residues. Trimming cost V 2 bases and J 0 bases, with 8 bases left between them.

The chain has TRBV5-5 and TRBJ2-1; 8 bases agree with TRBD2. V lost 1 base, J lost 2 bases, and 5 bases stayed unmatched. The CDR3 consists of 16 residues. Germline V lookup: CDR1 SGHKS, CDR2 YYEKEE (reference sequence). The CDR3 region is CASSLSLLAAYNEQFF. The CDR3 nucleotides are TGTGCCAGCAGCTTGTCCCTACTAGCGGCCTACAATGAGCAGTTCTTC. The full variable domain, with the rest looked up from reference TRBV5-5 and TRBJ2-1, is DAGVTQSPTHLIKTRGQQVTLRCSPISGHKSVSWYQQVLGQGPQFIFQYYEKEERGRGNFPDRFSARQFPNYSSELNVNALLLGDSALYLCASSLSLLAAYNEQFFGPGTRLTVL.